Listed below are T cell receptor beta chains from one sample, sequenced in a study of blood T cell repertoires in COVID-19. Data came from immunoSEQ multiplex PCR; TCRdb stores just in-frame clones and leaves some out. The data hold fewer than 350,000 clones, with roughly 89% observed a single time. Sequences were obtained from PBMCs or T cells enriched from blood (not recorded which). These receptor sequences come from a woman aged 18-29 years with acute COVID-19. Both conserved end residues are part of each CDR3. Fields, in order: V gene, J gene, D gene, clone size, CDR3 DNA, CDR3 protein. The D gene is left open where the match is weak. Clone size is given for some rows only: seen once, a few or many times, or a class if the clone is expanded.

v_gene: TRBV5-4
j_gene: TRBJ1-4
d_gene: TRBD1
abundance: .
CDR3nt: TGTGCCAGCAGCTTTGACAGGGCCAGGCGAAAACTGTTTTTT
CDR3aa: CASSFDRARRKLFF

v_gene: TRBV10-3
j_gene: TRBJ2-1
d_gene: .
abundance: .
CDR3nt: TGTGCCATCAGTATCCCGCAGGGGTTAAGTACCAATGAGCAGTTCTTC
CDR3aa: CAISIPQGLSTNEQFF

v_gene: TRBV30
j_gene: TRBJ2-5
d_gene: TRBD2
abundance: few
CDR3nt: TGTGCCTGGAGTTACAAGCGGGGAGTGGGAATAAGTGGGGAGACCCAGTACTTC
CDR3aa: CAWSYKRGVGISGETQYF

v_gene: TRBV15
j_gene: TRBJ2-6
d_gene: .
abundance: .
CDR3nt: TGTGCCACCAGCAGAGTAGATAATAGTGTCCTGACTTTC
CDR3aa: CATSRVDNSVLTF

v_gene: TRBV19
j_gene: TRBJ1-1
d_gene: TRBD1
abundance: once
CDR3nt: TGTGCCAGTACCCCCATCCGGACAGGTGAAGCTTTCTTT
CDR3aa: CASTPIRTGEAFF

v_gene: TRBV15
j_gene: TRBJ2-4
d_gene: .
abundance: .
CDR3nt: TGTGCCACCAGCTACTCGGCCAAAAACATTCAGTACTTC
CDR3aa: CATSYSAKNIQYF

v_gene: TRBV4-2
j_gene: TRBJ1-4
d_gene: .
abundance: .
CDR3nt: TGTGCCAGCAGTTGGAACAGCGAAAAACTGTTTTTT
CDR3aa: CASSWNSEKLFF

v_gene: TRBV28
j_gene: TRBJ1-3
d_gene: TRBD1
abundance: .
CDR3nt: TGTGCCAGCAGCGGGACAGGGGAATCTGTTTCGGGAAACACCATATATTTT
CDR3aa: CASSGTGESVSGNTIYF

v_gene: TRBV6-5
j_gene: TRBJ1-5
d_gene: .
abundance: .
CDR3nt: TGTGCCAGCAGCAAGAGAGAGGATCAGCCCCAGCATTTT
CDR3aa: CASSKREDQPQHF

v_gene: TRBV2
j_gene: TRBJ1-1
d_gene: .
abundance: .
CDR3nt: TGTGCCAGCATGAGGGTGGAAATGAACACTGAAGCTTTCTTT
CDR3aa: CASMRVEMNTEAFF

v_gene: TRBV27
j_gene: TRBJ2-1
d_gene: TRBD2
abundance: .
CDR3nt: TGTGCCAGCACAAATGGGGGTCTAGCGGGGGACAATGAGCAGTTCTTC
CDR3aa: CASTNGGLAGDNEQFF

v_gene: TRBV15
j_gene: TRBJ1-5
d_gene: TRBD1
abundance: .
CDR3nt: TGTGCCACCAGCAAAAGGGGACAGGGGAATCAGCCCCAGCATTTT
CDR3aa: CATSKRGQGNQPQHF

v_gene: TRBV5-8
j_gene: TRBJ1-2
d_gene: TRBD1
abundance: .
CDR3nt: TGTGCCAGCAGCTTGTACAGGGGGCTCTATGGCTACACCTTC
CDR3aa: CASSLYRGLYGYTF

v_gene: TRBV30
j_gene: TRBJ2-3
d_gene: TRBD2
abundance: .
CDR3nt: TGTGCCTGGAGGCCCGCGGGAGCTGAGGCAGATACGCAGTATTTT
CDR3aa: CAWRPAGAEADTQYF

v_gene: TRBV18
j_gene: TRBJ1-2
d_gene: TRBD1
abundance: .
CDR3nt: TGTGCCAGCTCCCCCGACAGGGACAGTGGCTACACCTTC
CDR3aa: CASSPDRDSGYTF

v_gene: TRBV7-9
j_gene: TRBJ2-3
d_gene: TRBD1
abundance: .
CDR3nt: TGTGCCAGCAGCCTCGGACAGGCGCTTGATACGCAGTATTTT
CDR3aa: CASSLGQALDTQYF